This T cell receptor (beta chain) was recorded in a study of blood T cell repertoires in COVID-19. TCRdb keeps only in-frame clones here, not all; method: immunoSEQ multiplex PCR. The profile shows 250,000 to 350,000 clones, more than 70% of them singletons. This CDR3 contains 13 residues. V lost 5 bases and J 1 base, leaving 8 bases between the germline ends. Looked up from germline, CDR1 is SGHTA and CDR2 is FQGNSA. The receptor was isolated from a woman aged 30 to 39 who had recovered from COVID-19. The material sequenced was PBMCs or T cells enriched from blood (not recorded which). V and J are TRBV7-2 and TRBJ2-5, with D maybe TRBD1 (6 bases). This CDR3 is CASSMGAQETQYF. In DNA form, the CDR3 reads TGTGCCAGCAGCATGGGGGCCCAAGAGACCCAGTACTTC.